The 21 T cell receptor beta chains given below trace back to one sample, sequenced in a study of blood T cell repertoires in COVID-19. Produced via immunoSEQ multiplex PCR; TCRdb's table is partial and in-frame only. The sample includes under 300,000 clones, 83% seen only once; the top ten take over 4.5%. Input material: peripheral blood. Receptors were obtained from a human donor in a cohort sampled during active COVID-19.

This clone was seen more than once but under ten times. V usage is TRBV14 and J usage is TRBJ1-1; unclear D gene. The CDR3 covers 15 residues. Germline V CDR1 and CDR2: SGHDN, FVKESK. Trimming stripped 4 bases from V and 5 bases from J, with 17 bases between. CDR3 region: CASSLSGVFWTEAFF. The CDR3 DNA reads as TGTGCCAGCAGCCTAAGCGGGGTTTTCTGGACTGAAGCTTTCTTT.

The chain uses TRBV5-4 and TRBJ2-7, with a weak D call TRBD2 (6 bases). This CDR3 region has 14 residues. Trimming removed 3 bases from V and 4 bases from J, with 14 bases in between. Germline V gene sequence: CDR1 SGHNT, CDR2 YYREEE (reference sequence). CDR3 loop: CASSSYGGRYEQYF. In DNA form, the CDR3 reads TGTGCCAGCAGCTCATATGGGGGGAGGTACGAGCAGTACTTC.

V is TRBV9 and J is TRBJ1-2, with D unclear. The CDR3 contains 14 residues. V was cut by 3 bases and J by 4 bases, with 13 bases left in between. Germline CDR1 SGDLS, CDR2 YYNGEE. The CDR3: CASSGVAERYGYTF. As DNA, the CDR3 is TGTGCCAGCAGCGGAGTCGCGGAACGCTATGGCTACACCTTC.

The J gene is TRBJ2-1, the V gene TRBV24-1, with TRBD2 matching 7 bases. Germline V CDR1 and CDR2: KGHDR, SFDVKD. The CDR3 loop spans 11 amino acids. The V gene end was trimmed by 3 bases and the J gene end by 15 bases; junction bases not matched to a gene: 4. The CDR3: CATSDRGVPFF. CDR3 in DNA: TGTGCCACCAGTGATCGGGGGGTCCCGTTCTTC.

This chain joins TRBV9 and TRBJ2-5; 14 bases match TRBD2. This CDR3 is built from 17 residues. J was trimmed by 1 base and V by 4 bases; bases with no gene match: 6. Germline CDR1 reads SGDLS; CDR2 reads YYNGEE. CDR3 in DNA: TGTGCCAGCAGCCCTGGGACTAGCGGGGGACTCCAAGAGACCCAGTACTTC. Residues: CASSPGTSGGLQETQYF. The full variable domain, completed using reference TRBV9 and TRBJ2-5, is DSGVTQTPKHLITATGQRVTLRCSPRSGDLSVYWYQQSLDQGLQFLIQYYNGEERAKGNILERFSAQQFPDLHSELNLSSLELGDSALYFCASSPGTSGGLQETQYFGPGTRLLVL.

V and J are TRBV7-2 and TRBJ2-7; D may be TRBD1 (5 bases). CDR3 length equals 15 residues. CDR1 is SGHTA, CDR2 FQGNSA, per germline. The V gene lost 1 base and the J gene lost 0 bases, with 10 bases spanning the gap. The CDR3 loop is CASSLGGSNSYEQYF. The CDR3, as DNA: TGTGCCAGCAGCTTAGGGGGCAGTAACTCCTACGAGCAGTACTTC. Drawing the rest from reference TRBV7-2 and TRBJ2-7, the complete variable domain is GAGVSQSPSNKVTEKGKDVELRCDPISGHTALYWYRQSLGQGLEFLIYFQGNSAPDKSGLPSDRFSAERTGGSVSTLTIQRTQQEDSAVYLCASSLGGSNSYEQYFGPGTRLTVT.

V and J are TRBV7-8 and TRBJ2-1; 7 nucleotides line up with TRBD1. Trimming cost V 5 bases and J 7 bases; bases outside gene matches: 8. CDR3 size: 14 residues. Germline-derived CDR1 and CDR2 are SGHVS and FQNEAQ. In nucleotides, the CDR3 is TGTGCCAGCAGCCCTAGACAGGGCCGGAATGAGCAGTTCTTC. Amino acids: CASSPRQGRNEQFF.

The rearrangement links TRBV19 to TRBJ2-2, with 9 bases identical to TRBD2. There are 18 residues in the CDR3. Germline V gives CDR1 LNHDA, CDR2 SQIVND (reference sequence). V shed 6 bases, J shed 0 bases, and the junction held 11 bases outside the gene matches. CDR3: CASSTSVPSGTNTGELFF. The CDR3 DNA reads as TGTGCCAGTAGCACCTCCGTGCCTAGCGGGACGAACACCGGGGAGCTGTTTTTT.

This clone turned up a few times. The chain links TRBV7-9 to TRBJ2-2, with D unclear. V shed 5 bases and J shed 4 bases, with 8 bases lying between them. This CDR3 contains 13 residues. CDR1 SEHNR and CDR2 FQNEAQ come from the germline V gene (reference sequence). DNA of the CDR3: TGTGCCAGCAGCGGTCTCGGCACCGGGGAGCTGTTTTTT. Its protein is CASSGLGTGELFF.

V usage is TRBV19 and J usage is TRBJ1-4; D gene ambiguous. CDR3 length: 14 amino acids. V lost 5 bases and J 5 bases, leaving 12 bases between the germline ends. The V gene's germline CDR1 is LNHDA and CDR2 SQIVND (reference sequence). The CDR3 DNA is TGTGCCAGTAGTTTGGAGCTGACCAATGAAAAACTGTTTTTT. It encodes CASSLELTNEKLFF.

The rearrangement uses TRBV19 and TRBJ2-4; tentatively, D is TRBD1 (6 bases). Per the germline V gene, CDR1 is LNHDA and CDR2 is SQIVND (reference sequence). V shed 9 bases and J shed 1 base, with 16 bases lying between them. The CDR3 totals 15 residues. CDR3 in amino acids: CASGSTGPAKNIQYF. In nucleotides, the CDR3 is TGTGCCAGCGGATCGACAGGCCCTGCCAAAAACATTCAGTACTTC. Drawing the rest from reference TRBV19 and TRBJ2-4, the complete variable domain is DGGITQSPKYLFRKEGQNVTLSCEQNLNHDAMYWYRQDPGQGLRLIYYSQIVNDFQKGDIAEGYSVSREKKESFPLTVTSAQKNPTAFYLCASGSTGPAKNIQYFGAGTRLSVL.

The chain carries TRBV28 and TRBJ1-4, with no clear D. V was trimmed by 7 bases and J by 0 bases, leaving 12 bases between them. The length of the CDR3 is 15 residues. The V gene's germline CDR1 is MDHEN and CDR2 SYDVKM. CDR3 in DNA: TGTGCCAGCACCAAAGGAGGCTCAACTAATGAAAAACTGTTTTTT. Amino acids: CASTKGGSTNEKLFF.

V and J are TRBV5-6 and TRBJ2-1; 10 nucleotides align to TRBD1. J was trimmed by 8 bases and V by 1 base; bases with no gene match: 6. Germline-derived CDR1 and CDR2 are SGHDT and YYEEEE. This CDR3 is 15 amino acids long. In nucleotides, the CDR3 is TGTGCCAGCAGCTTGACTGGACAGGGGGTAGATGAGCAGTTCTTC. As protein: CASSLTGQGVDEQFF.

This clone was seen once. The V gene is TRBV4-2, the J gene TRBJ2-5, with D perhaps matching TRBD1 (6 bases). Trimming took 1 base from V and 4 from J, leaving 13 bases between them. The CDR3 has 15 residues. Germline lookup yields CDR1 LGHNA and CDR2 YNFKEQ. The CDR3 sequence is CASSQGGGDGETQYF. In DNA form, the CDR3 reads TGTGCCAGCAGCCAAGGAGGGGGAGATGGAGAGACCCAGTACTTC.

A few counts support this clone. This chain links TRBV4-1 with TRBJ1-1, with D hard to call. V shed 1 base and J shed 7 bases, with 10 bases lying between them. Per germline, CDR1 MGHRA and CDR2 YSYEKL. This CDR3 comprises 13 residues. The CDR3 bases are TGCGCCAGCAGCCAAGGTCGCGGCCTTGAAGCTTTCTTT. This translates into CASSQGRGLEAFF.

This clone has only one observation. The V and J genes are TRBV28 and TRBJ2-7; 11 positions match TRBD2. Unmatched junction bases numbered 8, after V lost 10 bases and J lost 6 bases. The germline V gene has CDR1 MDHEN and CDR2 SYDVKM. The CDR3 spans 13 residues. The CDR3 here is CATTSGTVIEQYF. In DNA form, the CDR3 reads TGTGCCACGACTAGCGGGACGGTTATCGAGCAGTACTTC.

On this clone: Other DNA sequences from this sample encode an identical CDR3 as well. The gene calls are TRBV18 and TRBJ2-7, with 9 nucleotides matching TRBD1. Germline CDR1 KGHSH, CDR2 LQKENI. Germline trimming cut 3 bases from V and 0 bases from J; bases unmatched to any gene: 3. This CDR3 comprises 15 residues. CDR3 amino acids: CASSPGTGSSYEQYF. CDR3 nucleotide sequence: TGTGCCAGCTCACCTGGGACAGGGAGCTCCTACGAGCAGTACTTC.

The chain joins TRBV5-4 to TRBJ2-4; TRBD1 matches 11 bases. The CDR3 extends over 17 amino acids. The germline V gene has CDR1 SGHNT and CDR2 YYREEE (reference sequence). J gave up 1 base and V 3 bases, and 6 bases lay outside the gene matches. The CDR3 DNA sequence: TGTGCCAGCAGCTGGTGGACAGGGGGCGCGGCCAAAAACATTCAGTACTTC. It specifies CASSWWTGGAAKNIQYF.

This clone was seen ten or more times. The CDR3 bases are TGTGCCAGCAGCCCACGGACAGTACTCTCTGGAAACACCATATATTTT. It specifies CASSPRTVLSGNTIYF. The V and J genes are TRBV9 and TRBJ1-3, with TRBD1 as a possible D gene (6 bases). V lost 4 bases to trimming and J lost 0 bases, with 14 bases between them. CDR3 length: 16 amino acids. Germline CDR1 reads SGDLS; CDR2 reads YYNGEE.

For the CDR3, the DNA is TGTGCCACGGGACAGGACGACGTGGGGCAGTATTTT. This sequence encodes CATGQDDVGQYF. V and J are TRBV24-1 and TRBJ2-3; TRBD1 agrees at 8 bases. The germline V gene encodes CDR1 KGHDR and CDR2 SFDVKD. The junction had 10 bases not matched to a gene; V was cut back by 10 bases and J by 11 bases. This CDR3 is 12 amino acids long.

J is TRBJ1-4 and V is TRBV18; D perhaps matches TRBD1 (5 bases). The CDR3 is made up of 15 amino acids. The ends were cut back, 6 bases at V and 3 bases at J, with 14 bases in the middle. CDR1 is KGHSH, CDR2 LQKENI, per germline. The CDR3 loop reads CASSLQEGSNEKLFF. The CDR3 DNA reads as TGTGCCAGCTCGCTTCAGGAGGGGTCTAATGAAAAACTGTTTTTT.